This is a list of T cell receptor beta chains from one sample in a study of Graves' ophthalmopathy and Graves' hyperthyroidism. TCRdb reanalysed the multiplex PCR reads using MiXCR and keeps one entry per CDR3 protein. The repertoire includes a few hundred thousand distinct CDR3 sequences, under 40% of them detected once, and approximately 4.1% sits in the top ten. Input material: peripheral blood or thyroid tissue (not recorded which). The source is an adult man with Graves' hyperthyroidism. The CDR3 runs from the conserved cysteine through the conserved F or W. D genes are given only for firm matches. Size is omitted from some rows. Given values are once, few, many or a class for expanded clones.

j_call: TRBJ2-1; d_call: NA; clone_size: few; v_call: TRBV7-9; cdr3_nt: TGTGCCAGCAGCTCAAGCGGGACAGAGCAGTTCTTC; cdr3_aa: CASSSSGTEQFF
j_call: TRBJ2-7; d_call: TRBD2; clone_size: NA; v_call: TRBV10-3; cdr3_nt: TGTGCCATCAGTGAGTTCACGACTAGCGGGGGGGGACCCTCCTACGAGCAGTACTTC; cdr3_aa: CAISEFTTSGGGPSYEQYF
j_call: TRBJ1-5; d_call: NA; clone_size: many; v_call: TRBV24-1; cdr3_nt: TGTGCCACCAGTGCCGCGTCGGCTCAGCCCCAGCATTTT; cdr3_aa: CATSAASAQPQHF
j_call: TRBJ1-5; d_call: TRBD1; clone_size: many; v_call: TRBV20-1; cdr3_nt: TGCAGTGCTAGAGATCCGGGACAGGGGGTCCGGCAGCCCCAGCATTTT; cdr3_aa: CSARDPGQGVRQPQHF
j_call: TRBJ1-1; d_call: NA; clone_size: NA; v_call: TRBV4-2; cdr3_nt: TGTGCCAGCAGCCAAAGCGCCGGGGCGTACACTGAAGCTTTCTTT; cdr3_aa: CASSQSAGAYTEAFF
j_call: TRBJ1-5; d_call: NA; clone_size: NA; v_call: TRBV2; cdr3_nt: TGTGCCAGCAGTGTTGCCCGGACACGGAAAACCAATAGCAATCAGCCCCAGCATTTT; cdr3_aa: CASSVARTRKTNSNQPQHF
j_call: TRBJ2-3; d_call: NA; clone_size: NA; v_call: TRBV7-4; cdr3_nt: TGTGCCAGCAGCTTATTCGCGGATACGCAGTATTTT; cdr3_aa: CASSLFADTQYF
j_call: TRBJ2-5; d_call: TRBD2; clone_size: NA; v_call: TRBV2; cdr3_nt: TGTGCCAGCGTGAGGGAGGGGTCTCAAGAGACCCAGTACTTC; cdr3_aa: CASVREGSQETQYF
j_call: TRBJ2-2; d_call: TRBD1; clone_size: NA; v_call: TRBV30; cdr3_nt: TGTGCCTCCACGGGACAGGAGAACACCGGGGAGCTGTTCTTT; cdr3_aa: CASTGQENTGELFF
j_call: TRBJ2-3; d_call: TRBD2; clone_size: many; v_call: TRBV24-1; cdr3_nt: TGTGCCACCAGTGAGGTCGGGGGGAACACAGATACGCAGTATTTT; cdr3_aa: CATSEVGGNTDTQYF
j_call: TRBJ1-5; d_call: NA; clone_size: NA; v_call: TRBV5-1; cdr3_nt: TGCGCCAGCAGCTTGGGAAACAGGGCTGAGGAGACCCAGCATTTT; cdr3_aa: CASSLGNRAEETQHF
j_call: TRBJ1-1; d_call: TRBD1; clone_size: NA; v_call: TRBV7-9; cdr3_nt: TGTGCCAGCAGCCCACTCAGGGGGCGCGGGGTGAACACTGAAGCTTTCTTT; cdr3_aa: CASSPLRGRGVNTEAFF
j_call: TRBJ1-1; d_call: NA; clone_size: NA; v_call: TRBV29-1; cdr3_nt: TGCAGCGTTGAGAGGGGAAGGTTGGGTGGCTACACTGAGGCTTTCTTT; cdr3_aa: CSVERGRLGGYTEAFF
j_call: TRBJ2-3; d_call: TRBD1; clone_size: NA; v_call: TRBV2; cdr3_nt: TGTGCCAGCAGCGACAGGGGACGCACAGATACGCAGTATTTT; cdr3_aa: CASSDRGRTDTQYF
j_call: TRBJ1-2; d_call: NA; clone_size: NA; v_call: TRBV14; cdr3_nt: TGTGCCAGCAGCCAACTGGGAACTAACTATGGCTACACCTTC; cdr3_aa: CASSQLGTNYGYTF
j_call: TRBJ1-2; d_call: TRBD1; clone_size: many; v_call: TRBV7-9; cdr3_nt: TGTGCCAGCAGCTTAGCCGACAGGGCTAACTATGGCTACACCTTC; cdr3_aa: CASSLADRANYGYTF
j_call: TRBJ2-5; d_call: TRBD2; clone_size: many; v_call: TRBV7-3; cdr3_nt: TGTGCCAGCAGCTCTAGCGGGGGGGGACAAGAGACCCAGTACTTC; cdr3_aa: CASSSSGGGQETQYF
j_call: TRBJ1-4; d_call: TRBD1; clone_size: many; v_call: TRBV5-1; cdr3_nt: TGCGCCAGCAGCATAATGACAGGGAGTGAAAAACTGTTTTTT; cdr3_aa: CASSIMTGSEKLFF
j_call: TRBJ1-6; d_call: TRBD1; clone_size: NA; v_call: TRBV10-3; cdr3_nt: TGTGCCAGCAGTTTTAGCACAGGGGGCACCTATAATTCACCCCTCCACTTT; cdr3_aa: CASSFSTGGTYNSPLHF
j_call: TRBJ2-5; d_call: NA; clone_size: NA; v_call: TRBV7-2; cdr3_nt: TGTGCCAGCACCCTAAACGGGTCCAGGGGAAAAGAGACCCAGTACTTC; cdr3_aa: CASTLNGSRGKETQYF
j_call: TRBJ1-1; d_call: NA; clone_size: many; v_call: TRBV29-1; cdr3_nt: TGCAGCGCAAGGGTCATGAACACTGAAGCTTTCTTT; cdr3_aa: CSARVMNTEAFF
j_call: TRBJ2-2; d_call: TRBD1; clone_size: NA; v_call: TRBV10-3; cdr3_nt: TGTGCCATCAGTGCCCGACCGGGACAGACCCTCACCGGGGAGCTGTTTTTT; cdr3_aa: CAISARPGQTLTGELFF
j_call: TRBJ2-5; d_call: NA; clone_size: many; v_call: TRBV10-2; cdr3_nt: TGCGCCAGCAGTGCAGGCAATCCCCGGGAGACCCAGTACTTC; cdr3_aa: CASSAGNPRETQYF
j_call: TRBJ1-1; d_call: TRBD1; clone_size: NA; v_call: TRBV2; cdr3_nt: TGTGCCAGCAGCGTTTCAGGGGGCAATCCGAACACTGAAGCTTTCTTT; cdr3_aa: CASSVSGGNPNTEAFF
j_call: TRBJ1-4; d_call: TRBD1; clone_size: many; v_call: TRBV20-1; cdr3_nt: TGCAGTGCCGGGACAGGTGAAAAACTGTTTTTT; cdr3_aa: CSAGTGEKLFF
j_call: TRBJ1-5; d_call: NA; clone_size: many; v_call: TRBV4-1; cdr3_nt: TGCGCCAGCAGCCAAGCTACAGGGTTAAGCCAGCCCCAGCATTTT; cdr3_aa: CASSQATGLSQPQHF
j_call: TRBJ1-5; d_call: TRBD1; clone_size: NA; v_call: TRBV6-6; cdr3_nt: TGTGCCAGCAGTTACCCGACAGGGGGGGACAATCAGCCCCAGCATTTT; cdr3_aa: CASSYPTGGDNQPQHF
j_call: TRBJ1-1; d_call: NA; clone_size: few; v_call: TRBV7-9; cdr3_nt: TGTGCCAGCAGCACCCCTCCGGGAGGTATTGTAGCTTTCTTT; cdr3_aa: CASSTPPGGIVAFF
j_call: TRBJ1-3; d_call: NA; clone_size: many; v_call: TRBV20-1; cdr3_nt: TGCAGTGCTAGAGAGTCTTGGGGGAGCTCTGGAAACACCATATATTTT; cdr3_aa: CSARESWGSSGNTIYF
j_call: TRBJ1-1; d_call: NA; clone_size: many; v_call: TRBV19; cdr3_nt: TGTGCCAGTAGTAACGGGTTGACTGAAGCTTTCTTT; cdr3_aa: CASSNGLTEAFF
j_call: TRBJ2-7; d_call: TRBD1; clone_size: NA; v_call: TRBV27; cdr3_nt: TGTGCCAGCAGTTTATTTTATAGGGACAGGGGCCGCGAGCAGTACTTC; cdr3_aa: CASSLFYRDRGREQYF
j_call: TRBJ2-7; d_call: TRBD1; clone_size: many; v_call: TRBV7-9; cdr3_nt: TGTGCCAGCAGCCCCGGGACAGGTTACTACGAGCAGTACTTC; cdr3_aa: CASSPGTGYYEQYF
j_call: TRBJ1-2; d_call: NA; clone_size: many; v_call: TRBV20-1; cdr3_nt: TGCAGTGCTAGAGGACTTAATACCGACTATGGCTACACCTTC; cdr3_aa: CSARGLNTDYGYTF
j_call: TRBJ2-5; d_call: NA; clone_size: many; v_call: TRBV7-2; cdr3_nt: TGTGCCAGCAGAGACGGGACCGCTACCGAGACCCAGTACTTC; cdr3_aa: CASRDGTATETQYF
j_call: TRBJ2-7; d_call: TRBD2; clone_size: many; v_call: TRBV7-6; cdr3_nt: TGTGCCAGCAGCTCGGGGACTAGCGGGATTACCTACGAGCAGTACTTC; cdr3_aa: CASSSGTSGITYEQYF
j_call: TRBJ1-1; d_call: NA; clone_size: many; v_call: TRBV2; cdr3_nt: TGTGCCAGCAGTGTGGACACTGAAGCTTTCTTT; cdr3_aa: CASSVDTEAFF
j_call: TRBJ1-6; d_call: NA; clone_size: many; v_call: TRBV2; cdr3_nt: TGTGCCAGCAGTGAGAGGGGCCTAGATAATTCACCCCTCCACTTT; cdr3_aa: CASSERGLDNSPLHF
j_call: TRBJ1-5; d_call: NA; clone_size: few; v_call: TRBV7-9; cdr3_nt: TGTGCCAGCAGCTCCGGGGGGAGCAACAATCAGCCCCAGCATTTT; cdr3_aa: CASSSGGSNNQPQHF
j_call: TRBJ1-2; d_call: NA; clone_size: many; v_call: TRBV20-1; cdr3_nt: TGCAGTGCTAGAGATCTGGGGGCGCCGGTCTATGGCTACACCTTC; cdr3_aa: CSARDLGAPVYGYTF
j_call: TRBJ1-1; d_call: NA; clone_size: many; v_call: TRBV19; cdr3_nt: TGTGCCAGTAGTATCGGGGGATCGTGGGGCGGGAACACTGAAGCTTTCTTT; cdr3_aa: CASSIGGSWGGNTEAFF
j_call: TRBJ2-3; d_call: TRBD1; clone_size: few; v_call: TRBV5-1; cdr3_nt: TGCGCCAGCAGCTCCCGGGACAGGGCCACAGATACGCAGTATTTT; cdr3_aa: CASSSRDRATDTQYF
j_call: TRBJ2-1; d_call: TRBD2; clone_size: NA; v_call: TRBV11-2; cdr3_nt: TGTGCCAGCAGACCTATAGCGACCCTAGCGGGTGGGTTGTACAATGAGCAGTTCTTC; cdr3_aa: CASRPIATLAGGLYNEQFF